This section outlines one T cell receptor (beta chain) sequence together with its context. As yet, its antigen is unknown. The junction differs from germline at one of its ends, possibly a read error. This entry comes from a study of post-analysis software for immune sequencing data. Study details: Multiple sclerosis in the patients followed relapsing-remitting, secondary progressive and progressive-relapsing courses.

The germline V gene has CDR1 DFQATT and CDR2 SNEGSKA (reference sequence). This CDR3 contains 12 residues. Prepared TCR beta cDNA libraries contained unique molecular identifiers. TCRdb fed the PCR reads into MiXCR, producing one record per CDR3 protein. The sample yields 700,000 to 800,000 distinct CDR3 sequences, around 27% seen once. Study results and limitations: When compared against controls, multiple sclerosis patients showed significantly lower normalized Chao1 diversity. Five or six TRBV segments were significantly more frequent in patients than in controls. TRBV5-6, TRBV5-1 and TRBV20-1 were among these segments.

The sequencing sample was made of blood. The clonotype was recovered from a girl under 18 with multiple sclerosis. The chain employs TRBV20-1 and TRBJ2-7, with D perhaps matching TRBD2 (6 bases). CDR3 residues: CSVRRTTYEQYF. DNA of the CDR3: TGCAGTGTTAGAAGGACTACCTACGAGCAGTACTTC.